This TCR beta chain emerged from a study of blood T cell repertoires in COVID-19. Study-level background: From the United States, Italy and Spain came samples of acute and convalescent COVID-19. T cells, B-cell-depleted T cells, or PBMCs provided the cDNA or gDNA that served as material.

Some clones are missing from TCRdb's copy, which holds only in-frame ones; the method was immunoSEQ multiplex PCR. The table records some 100,000 clones, approximately 90% of them present only once. This clone was detected only once. Deletions cut 3 bases from V and 7 bases from J, with 14 bases between. The CDR3 runs to 15 residues. Germline values: CDR1 SGDLS, CDR2 YYNGEE. Sequencing was carried out using peripheral blood. The J gene is TRBJ1-6, the V gene TRBV9, with no clear D. The TCR originated in a woman at least 80 years old with active COVID-19. CDR3: CASSAHIASNSPLHF. CDR3 bases: TGTGCCAGCAGCGCCCACATAGCTTCGAATTCACCCCTCCACTTT.